The present T cell receptor (beta chain) was sequenced within a study of blood T cell repertoires in COVID-19. Study details: The study drew acute and convalescent COVID-19 samples from the United States, Italy and Spain. Sources were T cells, B-cell-depleted T cells, or PBMCs; the material itself was cDNA or gDNA.

V shed 4 bases and J 0 bases; nucleotides not matched to a gene: 6. This CDR3 contains 14 residues. CDR1 is SQVTM, CDR2 ANQGSEA, per germline. In the authors' workflow: Amplified reference gene primers provided the basis for estimating nucleated cell counts. Data came from immunoSEQ multiplex PCR; TCRdb stores just in-frame clones and leaves some out. V, J and clone size derive from that table, while D and trimming were established from the DNA sequence. This table holds approximately 300,000 clones, around 81% found once. The sample consisted of peripheral blood. The chain joins TRBV29-1 to TRBJ2-7; 7 nucleotides agree with TRBD1. This sequence was found in a woman aged 45-65 years with active or convalescent COVID-19. The CDR3 nucleotides read TGCAGCGTTGTATTTCAGGGGGTCTCCTACGAGCAGTACTTC. The encoded protein is CSVVFQGVSYEQYF.